This TCR beta chain was sequenced in a study of CD8 T cells in ankylosing spondylitis. General study results and limits: In ankylosing spondylitis blood, a motif of roughly eight highly homologous TCR beta variants appeared characteristic.

Germline CDR1 reads LGHNA; CDR2 reads YSLEER. The CDR3 length is 14 residues. V lost 0 bases and J lost 4, with 9 bases in between. TCRdb reanalysed the 5' RACE reads using MiXCR and keeps one entry per CDR3 protein. The sample yields 500,000 or so distinct CDR3 sequences, 5.3% seen once. This clonotype was counted many times. Its antigen remains unidentified. This chain links TRBV4-3 with TRBJ1-2; tentative D call: TRBD1 (6 bases). The TCR was taken from a male donor with ankylosing spondylitis. The sequenced material came from blood, either unsorted or a sorted T cell fraction (not recorded which). As DNA, the CDR3 is TGCGCCAGCAGCCAAGACAGGGGCCCCTATGGCTACACCTTC. This encodes CASSQDRGPYGYTF.